This T cell receptor beta chain was observed in a study of Ad26.COV2.S vaccination and SARS-CoV-2 variants. Overall study results and limits: Spike-specific TCR breadth ran higher among vaccine recipients than placebo recipients. The TCR breadth and depth analyses may have understated or missed part of the total T cell responses.

The CDR3 covers 15 residues. Per germline, CDR1 MNHNY and CDR2 SVGAGI (reference sequence). V was clipped by 3 bases and J by 0 bases, with 12 bases between them. Using immunoSEQ multiplex PCR, the repertoire was profiled, and TCRdb retains in-frame clones only, with some absent. The sample contains hundreds of thousands of clones, approximately 88% of which appear only once. Turning to this clone: Antigen unknown.

Stated treatment: some 20 received Ad26.COV2.S at low or high dose, single or two shots; 5 received placebo; per-sample allocation not given. Sampling occurred on day 63 after the first vaccine or placebo injection. Ad26.COV2.S expressed prefusion-stabilized spike from the original Wuhan strain. This TCR derives from a person between 18 and 59 years old who received the Ad26.COV2.S COVID-19 vaccine or a placebo. This specimen consisted of peripheral blood, obtained in a trial of Ad26.COV2.S vaccine versus placebo. The chain joins TRBV6-6 to TRBJ2-7; a possible D gene is TRBD1 (6 bases). The CDR3 DNA reads TGTGCCAGCAGTTATCGGACAGCCAACTCCTACGAGCAGTACTTC. Protein: CASSYRTANSYEQYF.